One and the same sample provided the 11 T cell receptor beta chains below, sequenced in a study of human CD8 memory T cell subsets. Sequencing libraries of TCR beta were made by UMI-labeled 5' RACE. TCRdb reprocessed the 5' RACE reads and stores each CDR3 protein as one record, lacking DNA. The sample totals about 4,800 distinct CDR3 sequences. The sample consisted of CD8+ effector memory T cells (TEM) sorted from PBMCs. Subset indicated: effector memory CD8 T cells, CCR7- CD45RO+ CD95+. These receptors were collected from a human donor in good health.

V usage is TRBV20-1 and J usage is TRBJ2-1; lacking DNA, the TRBD2 call made by TCRdb goes unchecked. In germline, CDR1 is DFQATT, CDR2 SNEGSKA (reference sequence). The CDR3 runs to 16 residues. The chain's CDR3 is CSARDPFQTSSNEQFF.

V gene TRBV6-2 or TRBV6-3 combines with J gene TRBJ1-1; TCRdb's D gene call, TRBD1, goes unchecked for lack of DNA. Germline V CDR1 and CDR2: MNHEY, SVGEGT. The CDR3 extends over 15 amino acids. CDR3 amino acids: CASSHPRDRLTEAFF.

The chain combines TRBV5-6 with TRBJ2-5; no DNA is available, so the TRBD1 call from TCRdb remains unchecked. CDR3 size: 15 residues. CDR1 is SGHDT, CDR2 YYEEEE, per germline. CDR3 in amino acids: CASSLRGQGLETQYF.

The rearrangement links TRBV6-2 or TRBV6-3 to TRBJ1-6. Germline CDR1 reads MNHEY; CDR2 reads SVGEGT. The CDR3 has 13 residues. CDR3 residues: CASHGRENSPLHF.

This clonotype counts as medium-sized by frequency. The gene calls are TRBV29-1 and TRBJ2-1; as DNA is missing, the TRBD1 call by TCRdb cannot be tested. The CDR3 spans 15 residues. CDR1 is SQVTM and CDR2 is ANQGSEA in the germline V gene. The CDR3 loop is CSGLPGQGTYNEQFF.

This CDR3 is CASSGTSGPYNEQFF. The rearrangement joins TRBV6-4 to TRBJ2-1; checking the TCRdb D call of TRBD2 is not possible without DNA. Germline lookup yields CDR1 MRHNA and CDR2 SNTAGT. This CDR3 spans 15 amino acids.

V is TRBV3-1 and J is TRBJ2-5; TCRdb proposes TRBD1, but this gene call is untestable without DNA. The CDR3 runs 16 residues. Germline CDR1 is LGHDT and CDR2 is YNNKEL (reference sequence). CDR3: CASSFTGTAIQETQYF.

This clonotype is called medium-sized based on its frequency. The chain uses TRBV7-9 and TRBJ2-7; TCRdb indicates TRBD1, and absent DNA this call remains unverified. CDR1 is SEHNR, CDR2 FQNEAQ, per germline (reference sequence). This CDR3 spans 13 amino acids. CDR3 residues: CASSLQGDYEQYF. The full variable domain, its missing parts supplied by reference TRBV7-9 and TRBJ2-7, is DTGVSQNPRHKITKRGQNVTFRCDPISEHNRLYWYRQTLGQGPEFLTYFQNEAQLEKSRLLSDRFSAERPKGSFSTLEIQRTEQGDSAMYLCASSLQGDYEQYFGPGTRLTVT.

The J gene is TRBJ2-5, the V gene TRBV20-1; the D gene TCRdb calls, TRBD1, cannot be checked with no DNA. The CDR3 spans 17 residues. Germline V gives CDR1 DFQATT, CDR2 SNEGSKA (reference sequence). This chain's CDR3 is CSAKRAPGEHFQETQYF.

The V call is TRBV25-1, the J call TRBJ2-3; TCRdb names TRBD1, which stays unverified in the absence of DNA. The germline CDR1 and CDR2 sequences are MGHDK and SYGVNS. The CDR3 runs 16 residues. The CDR3: CASSDPESDSTDTQYF.

The chain is built from TRBV6-4 and TRBJ2-1; the TCRdb D gene call, TRBD2, has no DNA to confirm it. This CDR3 has 15 residues. Germline lookup yields CDR1 MRHNA and CDR2 SNTAGT. This CDR3 is CASSGGTGDYNEQFF.